The rows below give T cell receptor beta chains drawn from one sample of a study of cytomegalovirus exposure and HLA in healthy donors. This table comes from immunoSEQ multiplex PCR, and its TCRdb copy is limited to in-frame clones, with some not included. The repertoire holds about 160,000 clones, with roughly 82% as singletons. Sample: PBMCs. Source of these receptors: a man aged 50-60 years in good health and CMV-seropositive. Both conserved end residues are part of each CDR3. Each record gives: CDR3 length, V gene, D gene, J gene, clone size, CDR3 protein, CDR3 DNA. A D gene is named only where the DNA matches it firmly. The size of a clone is reported for some rows only, either as once, few or many, or as a class for expanded clones.

>17|TRBV7-2|TRBD1|TRBJ2-4|-
CASSLTGQGLAKNIQYF
TGTGCCAGCAGCTTAACCGGACAGGGATTGGCCAAAAACATTCAGTACTTC
>14|TRBV7-9|TRBD2|TRBJ2-5|-
CASSVTSGEETQYF
TGTGCCAGCAGCGTAACTAGCGGGGAGGAGACCCAGTACTTC
>19|TRBV30|TRBD1|TRBJ1-6|-
CAWGVVHQKTGSYASPLHF
TGTGCCTGGGGAGTGGTGCACCAGAAGACAGGGAGTTATGCTTCACCCCTCCACTTT
>15|TRBV11-2|TRBD2|TRBJ2-7|-
CASSLGLAGGYEQYF
TGTGCCAGCAGCTTAGGACTAGCGGGAGGGTACGAGCAGTACTTC
>14|TRBV28|TRBD2|TRBJ2-7|-
CASNRGLAAYEQYF
TGTGCCAGCAATCGTGGACTAGCCGCCTACGAGCAGTACTTC
>13|TRBV7-7|-|TRBJ2-7|-
CASSSGHRYEQYF
TGTGCTAGCAGCTCGGGACACCGCTACGAGCAGTACTTC
>16|TRBV2|TRBD1|TRBJ2-5|once
CASGRPGQRYQETQYF
TGTGCCAGCGGACGTCCGGGACAGCGATACCAAGAGACCCAGTACTTC
>11|TRBV7-6|-|TRBJ2-7|-
CASSLTREQYF
TGTGCCAGCAGCTTAACTCGTGAGCAGTACTTC
>16|TRBV6-5|TRBD1|TRBJ1-1|-
CASSYVRDRGGTEAFF
TGTGCCAGCAGTTACGTCCGGGACAGGGGGGGAACTGAAGCTTTCTTT
>16|TRBV9|TRBD2|TRBJ2-1|few
CASSALAGGDVDEQFF
TGTGCCAGCAGCGCACTAGCGGGGGGCGACGTCGATGAGCAGTTCTTC
>13|TRBV5-5|-|TRBJ2-3|-
CASSPDVTDTQYF
TGTGCCAGCAGTCCAGATGTCACAGATACGCAGTATTTT
>14|TRBV28|TRBD1|TRBJ1-2|-
CASRTGGTGGGYTF
TGTGCCAGCAGAACGGGCGGGACAGGGGGCGGCTACACCTTC
>15|TRBV28|TRBD2|TRBJ2-1|-
CASSSPGGSYNEQFF
TGTGCCAGCAGTTCCCCGGGAGGGTCCTACAATGAGCAGTTCTTC
>13|TRBV9|-|TRBJ1-1|-
CASSEGRSTEAFF
TGTGCCAGCAGCGAGGGGCGTAGCACTGAAGCTTTCTTT
>13|TRBV4-2|-|TRBJ2-1|-
CASPKRPYNEQFF
TGTGCCAGCCCTAAGCGCCCCTACAATGAGCAGTTCTTC
>15|TRBV6-6|TRBD1|TRBJ1-5|few
CASSAGTAIRQPQHF
TGTGCCAGCAGTGCCGGGACAGCCATACGGCAGCCCCAGCATTTT
>16|TRBV19|-|TRBJ2-3|-
CASSSLQDPLTDTQYF
TGTGCCAGTAGTTCCCTACAGGACCCCCTCACAGATACGCAGTATTTT
>16|TRBV25-1|TRBD2|TRBJ2-1|-
CASSEYSAGGLYEQFF
TGTGCCAGCAGTGAATATTCGGCGGGAGGGCTCTATGAGCAGTTCTTC
>15|TRBV4-3|TRBD1|TRBJ1-6|many
CASSQADRVNSPLHF
TGCGCCAGCAGCCAAGCCGACAGGGTCAATTCACCCCTCCACTTT
>16|TRBV5-5|TRBD2|TRBJ2-7|few
CASSFGRGTDPYEQYF
TGTGCCAGCAGCTTCGGGAGGGGTACGGACCCCTACGAGCAGTACTTC
>15|TRBV19|-|TRBJ1-3|once
CASSREGSSGNTIYF
TGTGCCAGTAGTAGAGAGGGGAGCTCTGGAAACACCATATATTTT
>12|TRBV19|-|TRBJ1-2|-
CASSIGESGYTF
TGTGCCAGTAGTATTGGGGAGTCCGGCTACACCTTC
>16|TRBV29-1|TRBD1|TRBJ2-2|-
CSVEDPGQGIPGELFF
TGCAGCGTTGAAGATCCGGGACAGGGTATCCCCGGGGAGCTGTTTTTT
>14|TRBV9|TRBD2|TRBJ2-1|-
CASSVGGGTNEQFF
TGTGCCAGCAGCGTAGGGGGGGGGACCAATGAGCAGTTCTTC
>15|TRBV5-1|TRBD1|TRBJ2-1|-
CASSLRQGADNEQFF
TGCGCCAGCAGCTTGCGACAGGGGGCGGACAATGAGCAGTTCTTC
>14|TRBV5-1|-|TRBJ2-6|-
CASSPSFGANVLTF
TGCGCCAGCAGCCCTAGCTTTGGGGCCAACGTCCTGACTTTC
>17|TRBV7-2|TRBD2|TRBJ2-2|-
CASTPRGSGGASGELFF
TGTGCCAGCACCCCTAGGGGTAGCGGGGGGGCGTCCGGGGAGCTGTTTTTT
>14|TRBV9|TRBD1|TRBJ1-2|-
CASSAGQSFYGYTF
TGTGCCAGCAGTGCGGGACAGTCGTTCTATGGCTACACCTTC
>15|TRBV5-4|-|TRBJ2-7|-
CASSLEQGGLYEQYF
TGTGCCAGCAGCTTGGAACAGGGTGGATTATACGAGCAGTACTTC
>17|TRBV5-8|TRBD1|TRBJ1-4|-
CASSLGIRGRGSEKLFF
TGTGCCAGCAGCTTGGGCATCAGGGGGCGCGGGAGTGAAAAACTGTTTTTT
>15|TRBV4-3|TRBD1|TRBJ1-1|-
CASRQDRTGSTEAFF
TGCGCCAGCAGACAAGATCGGACAGGGAGCACTGAAGCTTTCTTT
>14|TRBV5-1|TRBD2|TRBJ2-1|-
CASSPGLASDEQFF
TGCGCCAGCAGCCCAGGACTAGCGAGCGATGAGCAGTTCTTC
>14|TRBV5-1|TRBD2|TRBJ2-7|-
CASSLSGRVDEQYF
TGCGCCAGCAGCTTAAGCGGGAGGGTCGACGAGCAGTACTTC
>13|TRBV5-8|-|TRBJ2-7|once
CASSDKSSYEQYF
TGTGCCAGCAGCGACAAGAGCTCCTACGAGCAGTACTTC
>14|TRBV2|-|TRBJ2-5|-
CASRPAGTQETQYF
TGTGCCAGCCGGCCAGCGGGGACACAAGAGACCCAGTACTTC
>15|TRBV9|-|TRBJ1-5|-
CASSLGGVSNQPQHF
TGTGCCAGCAGCTTAGGGGGGGTTAGCAATCAGCCCCAGCATTTT
>16|TRBV7-9|-|TRBJ1-2|-
CASSPNSGGKDYGYTF
TGTGCCAGCAGCCCCAACTCGGGGGGGAAGGACTATGGCTACACCTTC
>14|TRBV19|-|TRBJ1-2|-
CASSISSLPYGYTF
TGTGCCAGTAGTATATCGTCCCTTCCGTATGGCTACACCTTC
>14|TRBV27|-|TRBJ2-2|-
CASRLFTDTGELFF
TGTGCCAGCAGATTATTCACGGACACCGGGGAGCTGTTTTTT
>15|TRBV4-1|-|TRBJ2-2|-
CASSQGGQNTGELFF
TGCGCCAGCAGCCAAGGTGGGCAGAACACCGGGGAGCTGTTTTTT
>18|TRBV7-9|TRBD2|TRBJ2-1|-
CSSSLFGSSSGTYNEQFF
TGTTCCAGCAGCTTATTCGGGTCTTCTAGCGGGACCTACAATGAGCAGTTCTTC
>15|TRBV2|-|TRBJ2-3|-
CASSLGGDFGDTQYF
TGTGCCAGCAGCCTCGGAGGTGACTTCGGGGATACGCAGTATTTT
>13|TRBV7-3|-|TRBJ1-1|-
CASSSQRGTEAFF
TGTGCCAGCAGCTCACAGCGGGGCACTGAAGCTTTCTTT
>15|TRBV6-5|TRBD1|TRBJ1-5|-
CASSLGQVVGQPQHF
TGTGCCAGCAGTTTGGGACAGGTTGTGGGTCAGCCCCAGCATTTT
>13|TRBV6-1|TRBD2|TRBJ2-7|-
CASSGSRGGEQYF
TGTGCCAGCAGCGGATCCCGGGGGGGCGAGCAGTACTTC
>14|TRBV5-1|-|TRBJ2-7|-
CASSSGLLTYEQYF
TGCGCCAGCAGCTCGGGACTCCTGACGTACGAGCAGTACTTC
>15|TRBV4-1|TRBD1|TRBJ1-4|-
CASSQSGTVGLELFF
TGCGCCAGCAGCCAATCCGGGACAGTAGGCTTAGAACTGTTTTTT
>13|TRBV30|-|TRBJ2-1|-
CAWSSGVLNEQFF
TGTGCCTGGAGTTCCGGGGTGCTCAATGAGCAGTTCTTC
>14|TRBV29-1|-|TRBJ2-3|-
CSVERGGIVDTQYF
TGCAGCGTTGAAAGGGGGGGAATCGTAGATACGCAGTATTTT
>15|TRBV11-2|TRBD1|TRBJ1-2|-
CASSLYPGGDYGYTF
TGTGCCAGCAGCTTATATCCAGGGGGAGACTATGGCTACACCTTC
>15|TRBV28|-|TRBJ1-6|once
CASSGQKGQGSPLHF
TGTGCCAGCAGTGGTCAAAAGGGACAAGGCTCACCCCTCCACTTT